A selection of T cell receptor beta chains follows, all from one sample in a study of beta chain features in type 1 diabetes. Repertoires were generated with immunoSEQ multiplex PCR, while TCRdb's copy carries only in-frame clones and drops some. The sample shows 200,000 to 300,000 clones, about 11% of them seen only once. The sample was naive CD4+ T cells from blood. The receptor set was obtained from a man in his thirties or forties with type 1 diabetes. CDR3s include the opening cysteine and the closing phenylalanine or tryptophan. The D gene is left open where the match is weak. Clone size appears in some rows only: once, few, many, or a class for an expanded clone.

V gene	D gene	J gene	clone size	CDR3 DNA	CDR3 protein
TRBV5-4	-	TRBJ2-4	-	TGTGCCAGCAGCTCCCCGGACATCTTAAACATTCAGTACTTC	CASSSPDILNIQYF
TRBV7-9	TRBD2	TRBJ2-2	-	TGTGCCAGCAGCCCGGGACTAGATGGCGGGGAGCTGTTTTTT	CASSPGLDGGELFF
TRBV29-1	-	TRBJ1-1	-	TGCAGCGTTGGGGCAGCCTTGAACACTGAAGCTTTCTTT	CSVGAALNTEAFF
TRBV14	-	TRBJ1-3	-	TGTGCCAGCAGCCACCGGATCGGGACAACTGGAAACACCATATATTTT	CASSHRIGTTGNTIYF
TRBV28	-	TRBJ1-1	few	TGTGCCAGCAGTTTATCTAGGGGTGACACTGAAGCTTTCTTT	CASSLSRGDTEAFF
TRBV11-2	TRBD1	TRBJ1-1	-	TGTGCCAGCAGCTTGGGGACAGGGAACACTGAAGCTTTCTTT	CASSLGTGNTEAFF
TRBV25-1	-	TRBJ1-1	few	TGTGCCAGCAGGTGGGGGGTGAGCACTGAAGCTTTCTTT	CASRWGVSTEAFF
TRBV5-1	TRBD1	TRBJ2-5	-	TGCGCCAGCAGTCGGGGACAGGCGCAAGAGACCCAGTACTTC	CASSRGQAQETQYF
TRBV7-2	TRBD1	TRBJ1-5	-	TGTGCCAGCAGCCCGCAGGACAGGGTTGGGAATCAGCCCCAGCATTTT	CASSPQDRVGNQPQHF
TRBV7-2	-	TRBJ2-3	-	TGTGCCAGCAGCTCAGACCAGGGAGATACGCAGTATTTT	CASSSDQGDTQYF
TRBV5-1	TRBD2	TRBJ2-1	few	TGCGCCAGCAGCCTGCTACTAGCGGGGTCCAATGAGCAGTTCTTC	CASSLLLAGSNEQFF
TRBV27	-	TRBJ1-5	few	TGTGCCAGCAGATCGAGGAGCTGGAGCAATCAGCCCCAGCATTTT	CASRSRSWSNQPQHF
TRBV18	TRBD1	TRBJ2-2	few	TGTGCCAGCTCAAGAGGACAGGGGAACACCGGGGAGCTGTTTTTT	CASSRGQGNTGELFF
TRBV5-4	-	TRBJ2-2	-	TGTGCCAGCAGCCCGGGAACCGGGGAGCTGTTTTTT	CASSPGTGELFF
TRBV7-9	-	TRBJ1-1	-	TGTGCCAGTACAGATCGTACACCTAACACTGAAGCTTTCTTT	CASTDRTPNTEAFF
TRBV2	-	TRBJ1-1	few	TGTGCCGGGGGCATGAACACTGAAGCTTTCTTT	CAGGMNTEAFF
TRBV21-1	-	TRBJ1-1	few	TGTGCCAGCTGGGACAGGGACACTGAAGCTTTCTTT	CASWDRDTEAFF
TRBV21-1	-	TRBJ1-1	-	TGTGCCAGCAGCAAAGGCGTCTTT	CASSKGVF
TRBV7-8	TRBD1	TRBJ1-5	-	TGTGCCAGCAGCTTAGCGCGGGACAGGGGGCAGCCCCAGCATTTT	CASSLARDRGQPQHF
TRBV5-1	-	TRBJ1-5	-	TGCGCCAGCAGCTCCACAGGGAAAGAACCCCAGCATTTT	CASSSTGKEPQHF
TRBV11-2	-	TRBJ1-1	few	TGTGCCAGCAAACCCCTCGGGCCGGGAACTGAAGCTTTCTTT	CASKPLGPGTEAFF
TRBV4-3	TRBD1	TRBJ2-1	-	TGCGCCAGCAGCCAAACGGACAGGGGCTACAATGAGCAGTTCTTC	CASSQTDRGYNEQFF
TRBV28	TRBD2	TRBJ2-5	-	TGTGCCAGCGGTTTAACTAGCGCCCAAGAGACCCAGTACTTC	CASGLTSAQETQYF
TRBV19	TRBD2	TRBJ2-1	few	TGTGCCAGTAGTCCGGGGACTAGCGGACACAATGAGCAGTTCTTC	CASSPGTSGHNEQFF
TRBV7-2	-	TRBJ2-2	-	TGTGCCAGCAGCGTATTACGGACAGCCACCGGGGAGCTGTTTTTT	CASSVLRTATGELFF
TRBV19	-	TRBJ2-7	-	TGTGCCAGTAGTGTGGAGCGCGGGACCTACGAGCAGTACTTC	CASSVERGTYEQYF
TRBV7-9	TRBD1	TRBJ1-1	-	TGTGCCAGCAGCGCAAGGGACAGGGGCCCGACTGAAGCTTTCTTT	CASSARDRGPTEAFF
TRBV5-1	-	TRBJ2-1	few	TGCGCCAGCAGCTTGGGGATAGCGGTTTCCTCCTACAATGAGCAGTTCTTC	CASSLGIAVSSYNEQFF
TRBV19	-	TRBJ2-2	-	TGTGCCAGTATCGACAGGTGGAACACCGGGGAGCTGTTTTTT	CASIDRWNTGELFF